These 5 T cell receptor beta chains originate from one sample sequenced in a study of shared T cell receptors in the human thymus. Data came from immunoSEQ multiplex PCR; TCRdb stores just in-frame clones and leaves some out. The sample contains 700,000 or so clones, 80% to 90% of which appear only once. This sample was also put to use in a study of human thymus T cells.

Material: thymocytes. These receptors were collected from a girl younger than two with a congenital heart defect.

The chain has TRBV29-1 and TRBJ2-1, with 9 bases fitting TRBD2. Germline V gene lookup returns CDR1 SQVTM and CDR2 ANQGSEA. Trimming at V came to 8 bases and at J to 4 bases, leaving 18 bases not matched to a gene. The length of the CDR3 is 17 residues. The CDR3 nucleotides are TGCAGCCTGAGGGTAGCGGGGGCCAGAGATAAATACAATGAGCAGTTCTTC. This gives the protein CSLRVAGARDKYNEQFF.

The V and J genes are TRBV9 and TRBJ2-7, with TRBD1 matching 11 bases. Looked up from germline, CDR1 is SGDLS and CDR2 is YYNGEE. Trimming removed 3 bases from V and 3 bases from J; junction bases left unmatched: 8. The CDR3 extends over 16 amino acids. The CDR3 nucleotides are TGTGCCAGCAGCGCCGCCGGGACAGGGGGGTACTACGAGCAGTACTTC. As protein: CASSAAGTGGYYEQYF.

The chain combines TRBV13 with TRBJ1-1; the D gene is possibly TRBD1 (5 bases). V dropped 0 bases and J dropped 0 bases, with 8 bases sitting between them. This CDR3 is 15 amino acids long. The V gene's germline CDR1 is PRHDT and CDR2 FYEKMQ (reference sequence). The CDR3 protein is CASSLGAGLNTEAFF. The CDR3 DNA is TGTGCCAGCAGCTTAGGGGCAGGGCTGAACACTGAAGCTTTCTTT. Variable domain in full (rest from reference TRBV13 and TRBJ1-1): AAGVIQSPRHLIKEKRETATLKCYPIPRHDTVYWYQQGPGQDPQFLISFYEKMQSDKGSIPDRFSAQQFSDYHSELNMSSLELGDSALYFCASSLGAGLNTEAFFGQGTRLTVV.

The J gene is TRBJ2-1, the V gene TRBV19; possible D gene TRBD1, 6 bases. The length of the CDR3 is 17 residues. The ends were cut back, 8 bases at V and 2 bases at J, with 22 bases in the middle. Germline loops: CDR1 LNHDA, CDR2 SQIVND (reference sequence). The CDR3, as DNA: TGTGCCAGTTTGGGGACCCAGGGGACGGCGGCCTACAATGAGCAGTTCTTC. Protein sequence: CASLGTQGTAAYNEQFF.

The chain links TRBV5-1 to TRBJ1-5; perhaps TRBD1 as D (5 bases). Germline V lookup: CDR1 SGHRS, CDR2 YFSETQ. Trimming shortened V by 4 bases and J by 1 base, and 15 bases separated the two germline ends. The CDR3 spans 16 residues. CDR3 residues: CASSPLGGSSNQPQHF. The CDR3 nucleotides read TGCGCCAGCAGCCCATTGGGGGGATCAAGCAATCAGCCCCAGCATTTT. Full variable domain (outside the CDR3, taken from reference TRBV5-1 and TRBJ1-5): KAGVTQTPRYLIKTRGQQVTLSCSPISGHRSVSWYQQTPGQGLQFLFEYFSETQRNKGNFPGRFSGRQFSNSRSEMNVSTLELGDSALYLCASSPLGGSSNQPQHFGDGTRLSIL.